The T cell receptor beta chain under discussion was sequenced for a study of T cell responses to AZD1222 COVID-19 vaccine. Study-level points and caveats: Increases in Spike-specific TCR breadth and depth were seen after two AZD1222 doses. Regions left unmutated in variants are reportedly the target of nearly half of spike-specific TCRs. Females made up more of the donors, who were largely white British, and clonal diversity may have come out too low.

Of note for this clone: Antigen specificity is unknown.

Repertoires were generated with immunoSEQ multiplex PCR, while TCRdb's copy carries only in-frame clones and drops some. The sample has about 96,000 clones, about 89% seen once. This TCR derives from an adult in good health. The sequences come from peripheral blood, collected on day 0 of AZD1222 vaccination.

Here the CDR3 reads CASSSPQGAVYYEQYF. The CDR3 DNA reads TGTGCCAGCAGTTCCCCTCAGGGGGCTGTATACTACGAGCAGTACTTC. The chain uses TRBV28 and TRBJ2-7; 8 bases align to TRBD1. The CDR3 length is 16 residues. J gave up 3 bases and V 4 bases, and 11 bases lay outside the gene matches. Germline-derived CDR1 and CDR2 are MDHEN and SYDVKM.